A single sample gave rise to the 8 T cell receptor beta chains below, sequenced in a study of lymphopenia after photon versus proton radiotherapy (dated by TCRdb to about 2019). The library came from the immunoSEQ multiplex PCR assay. The immuneACCESS repertoire file appears here via TCRdb, limited to in-frame rearrangements. These files lack a portion of the clones; in checked studies, under half of the deficit traces to unresolved V genes, and the cause of the others is not known. For this sample the table gives around 42,000 clones, of which 85% were detected only once. Of the sample, approximately 2% falls within the top ten clones. Sequenced here: peripheral blood, sampled from a patient treated with photon-based radiotherapy. The receptors originated from a man aged 35-49 years with gastric cancer.

This clone was detected once. The chain joins TRBV7-8 to TRBJ2-7, with D unclear. V dropped 2 bases and J dropped 5 bases, with 10 bases sitting between them. Germline V gives CDR1 SGHVS, CDR2 FQNEAQ. The CDR3 length is 13 residues. This CDR3 reads CASSLHGLDEQYF. The CDR3 DNA reads TGTGCCAGCAGCTTACACGGTCTCGACGAGCAGTACTTC.

The rearrangement joins TRBV7-3 to TRBJ1-3, with 7 bases identical to TRBD1. This CDR3 has 16 residues. The germline gives CDR1 SGHTA, CDR2 FQGTGA. V gave up 5 bases and J gave up 4 bases; unmatched junction bases: 11. The chain's CDR3 is CASSISTGTLGNTIYF. The CDR3 DNA reads TGTGCCAGCAGCATATCGACAGGGACTTTGGGAAACACCATATATTTT.

V gene TRBV5-1 combines with J gene TRBJ2-5; TRBD2 aligns across 15 bases. Losses at the gene ends were 3 bases for V and 2 bases for J; bases not matched to a gene: 2. The length of the CDR3 is 16 residues. Germline CDR1 SGHRS, CDR2 YFSETQ. The CDR3 nucleotides read TGCGCCAGCAGCTACGGGACTAGCGGGGGGCAAGAGACCCAGTACTTC. The encoded protein is CASSYGTSGGQETQYF. The variable domain in full, completed from reference TRBV5-1 and TRBJ2-5, reads KAGVTQTPRYLIKTRGQQVTLSCSPISGHRSVSWYQQTPGQGLQFLFEYFSETQRNKGNFPGRFSGRQFSNSRSEMNVSTLELGDSALYLCASSYGTSGGQETQYFGPGTRLLVL.

V usage is TRBV7-2 and J usage is TRBJ1-2, with 9 positions matching TRBD1. Germline CDR1 is SGHTA and CDR2 is FQGNSA. Unmatched junction bases numbered 6, after V lost 7 bases and J lost 3 bases. The CDR3 loop spans 14 amino acids. This CDR3 is CASTMTGGYYGYTF. The CDR3 DNA is TGTGCCAGCACCATGACAGGGGGTTACTATGGCTACACCTTC.

V and J are TRBV7-9 and TRBJ2-2; TRBD1 aligns across 8 bases. The CDR3 length is 15 residues. CDR1 SEHNR and CDR2 FQNEAQ come from the germline V gene (reference sequence). V trimming: 5 bases; J trimming: 5 bases; junction bases outside the gene matches: 7. Here the CDR3 reads CASSRTGMSTGELFF. DNA for the CDR3: TGTGCCAGCAGCCGGACAGGGATGAGTACCGGGGAGCTGTTTTTT.

The chain employs TRBV12-5 and TRBJ2-2; D is possibly TRBD1 (5 bases). Germline loops: CDR1 LGHNT, CDR2 FRNRAP. This CDR3 has 15 amino acids. V was clipped by 1 base and J by 3 bases, with 9 bases between them. The CDR3 loop reads CASGLGQGDTGELFF. CDR3 nucleotides: TGTGCTAGTGGTTTGGGACAAGGGGACACCGGGGAGCTGTTTTTT.

The rearrangement links TRBV7-2 to TRBJ2-3, with D possibly being TRBD2 (5 bases). This CDR3 region has 16 residues. Deletions cut 2 bases from V and 1 base from J, with 13 bases between. Germline lookup yields CDR1 SGHTA and CDR2 FQGNSA. In nucleotides, the CDR3 is TGTGCCAGCAGCTTAAGGGCTGGCGGGCGCACAGATACGCAGTATTTT. This codes for CASSLRAGGRTDTQYF.

The V gene is TRBV11-2, the J gene TRBJ1-6; D possibly corresponds to TRBD1 (6 bases). The CDR3 runs to 14 residues. The germline V gene has CDR1 SGHAT and CDR2 FQNNGV. The ends were cut back, 3 bases at V and 7 bases at J, with 10 bases in the middle. The DNA for the CDR3 is TGTGCCAGCAGCTTCGGACAGACAAATTCACCCCTCCACTTT. It codes for CASSFGQTNSPLHF.